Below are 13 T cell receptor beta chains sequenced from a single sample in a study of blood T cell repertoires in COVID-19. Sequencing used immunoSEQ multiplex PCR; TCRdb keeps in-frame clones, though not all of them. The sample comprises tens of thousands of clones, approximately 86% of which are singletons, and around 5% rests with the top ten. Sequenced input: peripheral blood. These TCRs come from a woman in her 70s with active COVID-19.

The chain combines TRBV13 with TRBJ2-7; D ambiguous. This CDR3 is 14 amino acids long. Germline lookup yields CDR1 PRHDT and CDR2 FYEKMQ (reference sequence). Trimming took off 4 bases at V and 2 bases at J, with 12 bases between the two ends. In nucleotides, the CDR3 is TGTGCCAGCAGCTCCCCCGAGATTACCTACGAGCAGTACTTC. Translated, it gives CASSSPEITYEQYF.

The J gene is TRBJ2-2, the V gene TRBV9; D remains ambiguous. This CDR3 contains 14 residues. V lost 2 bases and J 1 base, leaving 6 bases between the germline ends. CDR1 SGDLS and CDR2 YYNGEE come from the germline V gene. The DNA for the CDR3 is TGTGCCAGCAGCGTGGCTGAGAACACCGGGGAGCTGTTTTTT. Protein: CASSVAENTGELFF.

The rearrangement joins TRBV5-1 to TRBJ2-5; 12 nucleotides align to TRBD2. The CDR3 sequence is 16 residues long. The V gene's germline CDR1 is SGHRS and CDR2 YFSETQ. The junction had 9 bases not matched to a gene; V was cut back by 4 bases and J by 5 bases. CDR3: CASSPPLAGGRETQYF. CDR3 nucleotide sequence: TGCGCCAGCAGCCCACCCCTAGCGGGGGGGCGTGAGACCCAGTACTTC.

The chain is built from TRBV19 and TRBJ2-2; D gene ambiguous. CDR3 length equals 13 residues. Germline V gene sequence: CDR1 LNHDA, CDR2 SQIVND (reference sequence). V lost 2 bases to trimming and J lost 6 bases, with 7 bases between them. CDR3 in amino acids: CASSIPRAGELFF. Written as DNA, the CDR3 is TGTGCCAGTAGTATACCCCGGGCCGGGGAGCTGTTTTTT.

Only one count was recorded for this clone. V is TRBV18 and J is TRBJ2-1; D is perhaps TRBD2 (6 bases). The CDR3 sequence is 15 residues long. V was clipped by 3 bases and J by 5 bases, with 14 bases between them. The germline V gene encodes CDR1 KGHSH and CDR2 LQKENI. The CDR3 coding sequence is TGTGCCAGCTCACCGGATCTAGCGAACCACAATGAGCAGTTCTTC. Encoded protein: CASSPDLANHNEQFF.

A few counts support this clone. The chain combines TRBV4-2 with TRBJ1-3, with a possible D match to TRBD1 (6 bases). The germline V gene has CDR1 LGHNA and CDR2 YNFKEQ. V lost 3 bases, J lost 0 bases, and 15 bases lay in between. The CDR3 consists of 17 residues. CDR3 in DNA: TGTGCCAGCAGCCAGCCTGGACAGCCACGCTCTGGAAACACCATATATTTT. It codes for CASSQPGQPRSGNTIYF.

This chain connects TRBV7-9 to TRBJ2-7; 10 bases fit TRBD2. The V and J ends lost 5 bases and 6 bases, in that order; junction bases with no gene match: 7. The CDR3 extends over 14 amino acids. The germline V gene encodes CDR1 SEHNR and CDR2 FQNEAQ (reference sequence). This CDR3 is CASSRTSGEGEQYF. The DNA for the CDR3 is TGTGCCAGCAGCCGGACTAGCGGAGAAGGCGAGCAGTACTTC.

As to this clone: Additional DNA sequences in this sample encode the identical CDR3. The CDR3 DNA reads TGTGCCAGCACTAGCACAGATACGCAGTATTTT. Protein: CASTSTDTQYF. The chain recombines TRBV12-3 or TRBV12-4 with TRBJ2-3; D unclear. The CDR3 is made up of 11 amino acids. Trimming stripped 7 bases from V and 0 bases from J, with 2 bases between.

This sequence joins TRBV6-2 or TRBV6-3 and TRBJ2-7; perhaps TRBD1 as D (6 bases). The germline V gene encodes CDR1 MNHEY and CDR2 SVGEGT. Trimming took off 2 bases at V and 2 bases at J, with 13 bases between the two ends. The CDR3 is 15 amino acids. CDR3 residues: CASSYGGDVAYEQYF. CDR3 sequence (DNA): TGTGCCAGCAGTTACGGGGGCGACGTTGCCTACGAGCAGTACTTC.

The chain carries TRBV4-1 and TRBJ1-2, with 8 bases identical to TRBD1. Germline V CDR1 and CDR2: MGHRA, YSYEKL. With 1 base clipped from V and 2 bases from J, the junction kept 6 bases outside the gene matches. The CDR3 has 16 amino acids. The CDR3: CASSQGPTGVNYGYTF. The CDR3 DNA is TGCGCCAGCAGCCAAGGACCGACAGGGGTAAACTATGGCTACACCTTC.

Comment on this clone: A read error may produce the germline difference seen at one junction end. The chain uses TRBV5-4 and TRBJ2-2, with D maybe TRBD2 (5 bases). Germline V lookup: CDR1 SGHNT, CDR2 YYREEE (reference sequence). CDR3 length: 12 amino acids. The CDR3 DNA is TGTGCCAGCAGCACAAAACACCGGGGAGCTGTTTTT. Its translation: CASSTKHRGAVF.

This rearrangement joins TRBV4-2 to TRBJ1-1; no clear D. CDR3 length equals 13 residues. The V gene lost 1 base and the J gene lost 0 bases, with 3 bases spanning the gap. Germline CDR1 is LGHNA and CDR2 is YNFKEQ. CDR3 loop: CASSQAVNTEAFF. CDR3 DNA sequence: TGTGCCAGCAGCCAAGCAGTGAACACTGAAGCTTTCTTT.

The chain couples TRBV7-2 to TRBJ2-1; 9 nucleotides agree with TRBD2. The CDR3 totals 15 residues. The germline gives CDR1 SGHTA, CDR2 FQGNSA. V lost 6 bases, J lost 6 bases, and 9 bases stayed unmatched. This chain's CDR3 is CASRPPGLAGNEQFF. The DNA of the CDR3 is TGTGCCAGCAGACCGCCGGGACTAGCTGGCAATGAGCAGTTCTTC.